This note documents a single TCR beta chain sequence. Its antigen is not identified. This sample is drawn from a study of T cell responses to AZD1222 COVID-19 vaccine. The CDR3 runs to 15 residues. With 3 bases clipped from V and 7 bases from J, the junction kept 10 bases outside the gene matches. CDR1 is SGHRS and CDR2 is YFSETQ in the germline V gene. Assay: immunoSEQ multiplex PCR; the TCRdb copy retains only in-frame clones and omits some. Of over 120,000 clones listed, 88% were seen once; the top ten hold about 5.4%. Findings and caveats of the study: Spike-spanning, vaccine-associated CD4 TCRs were dominant at 160-218 and 743-854.

V usage is TRBV5-1 and J usage is TRBJ2-1, with TRBD1 matching 7 bases. The material was peripheral blood, obtained 28 days after the second dose of the MenACWY control vaccine. This receptor was taken from an adult who received the MenACWY meningococcal vaccine as a control. CDR3 amino acids: CASSSGQVIVNEQFF. Here the CDR3 DNA reads TGCGCCAGCAGCTCCGGACAGGTAATAGTAAATGAGCAGTTCTTC.